A few counts support the clone carrying this T cell receptor (beta chain). Its specificity is unknown. Germline V gene data show CDR1 as SGHTA and CDR2 as FQGNSA. The V end was cut by 1 base, the J end by 7 bases, with 5 bases between. CDR3 length: 12 amino acids. Assay: immunoSEQ multiplex PCR; the TCRdb copy retains only in-frame clones and omits some. This sample has approximately 180,000 clones, with approximately 90% found just once. These data belong to a study of T cell responses to AZD1222 COVID-19 vaccine. Study conclusions and caveats: Two AZD1222 administrations were followed by greater Spike-specific TCR breadth and depth.

V gene TRBV7-2 combines with J gene TRBJ2-1; D is unresolved. This specimen was peripheral blood, taken on day 0 of AZD1222 vaccination. This clonotype was obtained from an adult in good health. The CDR3 DNA is TGTGCCAGCAGCTTAGTGGGAAATGAGCAGTTCTTC. Protein product: CASSLVGNEQFF.